Below, one T cell receptor (beta chain) is given with its context. The antigen remains unidentified. This record comes from a study of cytomegalovirus exposure and HLA in healthy donors. Study conclusions and caveats: In an earlier analysis, about 87% or about 30%: the productive usage of most TCR beta V segments. Published work reported that the classifier diagnosed cytomegalovirus status with high specificity and sensitivity.

Both 60 Vbeta primers and 13 Jbeta primers went into the PCR. Using immunoSEQ multiplex PCR, the repertoire was profiled, and TCRdb retains in-frame clones only, with some absent. In the table there are some 190,000 clones, roughly four fifths of which are singletons. V was cut by 7 bases and J by 1 base, with 16 bases left in between. Germline V gene data show CDR1 as MNHEY and CDR2 as SMNVEV (reference sequence). CDR3 length equals 15 residues. The V call is TRBV27, the J call TRBJ1-1; D ambiguous. The receptor was isolated from a woman aged 30 to 39 in good health and CMV-seropositive. Specimen: PBMCs. CDR3 amino acids: CASTPRRERNTEAFF. Written as DNA, the CDR3 is TGTGCCAGCACCCCCAGGAGGGAGCGGAACACTGAAGCTTTCTTT.